The clone carrying this TCR beta chain was recorded a few times. The age range of participants was about 18 to 95 years, with residence in under 30 US areas. Clinical history reported by participants formed the basis on which cohorts were assigned. The sample originates from a study of blood T cell repertoires in COVID-19. Study details: PBMCs, B-cell-depleted T cells, or T cells provided the cDNA or gDNA that made up the material.

V was pared by 0 bases and J by 1 base, with 6 bases between. The CDR3 is made up of 14 amino acids. The V gene's germline CDR1 is KGHSH and CDR2 LQKENI. Some clones are missing from TCRdb's copy, which holds only in-frame ones; the method was immunoSEQ multiplex PCR. In the table there are about 250,000 clones, roughly 80% of which are singletons. The rearrangement uses TRBV18 and TRBJ1-2; no clear D. This TCR was recovered from a middle-aged man who had been exposed to COVID-19. Sequencing was carried out using PBMCs or T cells enriched from blood (not recorded which). The CDR3 DNA reads as TGTGCCAGCTCACCACCAAACAGTAACTATGGCTACACCTTC. It translates to CASSPPNSNYGYTF.